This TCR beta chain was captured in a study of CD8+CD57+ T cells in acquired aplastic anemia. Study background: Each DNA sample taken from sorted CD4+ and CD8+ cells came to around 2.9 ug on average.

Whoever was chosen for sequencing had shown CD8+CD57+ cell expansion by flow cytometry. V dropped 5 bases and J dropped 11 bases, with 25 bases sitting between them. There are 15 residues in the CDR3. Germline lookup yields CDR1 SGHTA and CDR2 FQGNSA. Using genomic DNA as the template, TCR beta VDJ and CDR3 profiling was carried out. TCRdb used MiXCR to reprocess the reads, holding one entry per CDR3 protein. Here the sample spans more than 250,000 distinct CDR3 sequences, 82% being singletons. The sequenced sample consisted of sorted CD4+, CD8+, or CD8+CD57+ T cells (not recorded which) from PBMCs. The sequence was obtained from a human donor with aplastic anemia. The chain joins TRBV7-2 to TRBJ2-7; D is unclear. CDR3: CASSSGLERSYQKYF. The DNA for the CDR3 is TGTGCCAGCAGCAGTGGATTGGAGCGCTCCTACCAGAAGTACTTC. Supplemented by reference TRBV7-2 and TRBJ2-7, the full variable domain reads GAGVSQSPSNKVTEKGKDVELRCDPISGHTALYWYRQSLGQGLEFLIYFQGNSAPDKSGLPSDRFSAERTGGSVSTLTIQRTQQEDSAVYLCASSSGLERSYQKYFGPGTRLTVT.